This is a list of T cell receptor beta chains from one sample in a study of T cells after yellow fever vaccination. TCRdb passed the 5' RACE reads through MiXCR, listing each CDR3 protein once. The sample lists 100,000 to 150,000 distinct CDR3 sequences, over 8% seen once, with 40% in the top ten. The specimen was CD8+ T cells sorted from PBMCs, collected on the day of the yellow fever booster vaccination. The source is a man aged 18 to 29 who received the YFV17D yellow fever vaccine. Both conserved end residues are part of each CDR3.

cdr3_length,v_call,cdr3_aa
15,TRBV7-8,CASSLWQGPSQPQHF
15,TRBV4-2,CASSPDGPRTDTQYF
15,TRBV11-1,CASEEKEGPHNEQFF
14,TRBV5-4,CASSYYGGVDTQYF
17,TRBV6-6,CASRYPQIGAGSNEQFF
12,TRBV12-3/TRBV12-4,CASAGANYGYTF
19,TRBV21-1,CASSKKGGQGTLSNQPQHF
15,TRBV7-9,CASSLVPGVATEAFF
16,TRBV20-1,CSAKRLAGGVQETQYF
14,TRBV12-3/TRBV12-4,CASSFRFGGAEAFF
14,TRBV7-2,CASSSGRYANEQFF
12,TRBV24-1,CATSGLTDTQYF
14,TRBV20-1,CSARDDVGPDTQYF
14,TRBV12-3/TRBV12-4,CASSLGLAGAEQFF
16,TRBV20-1,CSARAPTSGRNEKLFF
14,TRBV7-6,CASSPTPGNQPQHF
13,TRBV12-3/TRBV12-4,CASSSTGEPGYTF
16,TRBV4-3,CASSRRKGVIDYGYTF
14,TRBV4-3,CASSRGQAPLGYTF
14,TRBV13,CASSRGTGGQPQHF
14,TRBV10-3,CAISESTGVRGVFF
15,TRBV7-9,CASSLVGRFTDTQYF
14,TRBV5-6,CASSIGGFPDTQYF
10,TRBV6-2/TRBV6-3,CASGVRGAFF
16,TRBV20-1,CSARDSKTSGVYEQYF
13,TRBV13,CASSVDNPSEQYF
16,TRBV19,CASSIGGPSSYNEQFF
14,TRBV3-1,CASSFKVGNTEAFF
15,TRBV19,CASNYAGTGSYEQYF
15,TRBV10-3,CAISESGPGNTEAFF
13,TRBV7-9,CASSLHLLYEQYF
18,TRBV3-1,CASSHTQTGAWHPGELFF
16,TRBV5-5,CASSLVGGGTNEKLFF
12,TRBV20-1,CSASRSAYEQYF
14,TRBV6-6,CASSRSGQAYEQYF
14,TRBV11-2,CASSLAGGYYGYTF
15,TRBV7-3,CASSPDGNWPYEQYF
15,TRBV6-2/TRBV6-3,CASSATGQGLQPQHF
11,TRBV6-2/TRBV6-3,CASSYSGVQYF
12,TRBV19,CASSVQLNEQFF
15,TRBV5-1,CASSQRRGSQYEQYF
19,TRBV14,CASSQEWMGAPISGNTIYF
13,TRBV6-6,CASSYEVGDEAFF
11,TRBV6-2/TRBV6-3,CASSAGLMGLF
15,TRBV12-3/TRBV12-4,CASSTDRVTSDTQYF
16,TRBV27,CASSLLGGKNTGELFF
13,TRBV6-5,CASRLMGVGELFF
12,TRBV7-9,CSSKRGGQKQFF
12,TRBV12-3/TRBV12-4,CASSPAGGEQYF